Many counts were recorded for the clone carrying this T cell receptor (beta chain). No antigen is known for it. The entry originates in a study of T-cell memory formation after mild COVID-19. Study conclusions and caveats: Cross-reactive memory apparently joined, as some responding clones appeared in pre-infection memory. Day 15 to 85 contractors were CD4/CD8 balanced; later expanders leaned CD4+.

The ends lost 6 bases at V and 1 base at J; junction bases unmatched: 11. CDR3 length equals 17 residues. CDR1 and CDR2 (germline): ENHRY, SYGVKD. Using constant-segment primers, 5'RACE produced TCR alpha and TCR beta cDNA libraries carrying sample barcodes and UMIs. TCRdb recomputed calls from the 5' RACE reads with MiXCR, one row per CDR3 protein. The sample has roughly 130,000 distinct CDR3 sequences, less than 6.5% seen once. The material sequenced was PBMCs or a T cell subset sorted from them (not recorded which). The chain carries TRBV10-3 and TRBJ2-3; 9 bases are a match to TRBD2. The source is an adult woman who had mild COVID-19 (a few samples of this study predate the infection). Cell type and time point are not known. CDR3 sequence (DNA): TGTGCCATCAGCGGGACTAGCTCCCACCCAGGCACAGATACGCAGTATTTT. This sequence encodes CAISGTSSHPGTDTQYF.